Given below is one TCR beta chain in context. Its antigen is currently not known. No much larger clonotype is one base removed from it; base qualities were not supplied. V and J are truncated by 6 bases and 4 bases respectively, leaving an intervening sequence of 18 bases. CDR1 and CDR2, looked up from the germline V gene (reference sequence), are LNHDA and SQIVND. The CDR3 starts with the cysteine, ends with the phenylalanine, and has 15 residues. Of all the DNA, just the CDR3 is kept, 45 bases in frame from base 1. This sample is part of a study of blood T cell repertoires in COVID-19 (dated by TCRdb to the early 2020s). Describing the broader study: Collaborator samples came from the United States, Italy and Spain and covered acute and convalescent phases of COVID-19. Samples came from the ongoing ImmuneRACE study (first 160 participants) plus 1,254 subjects from 6 global collaborators. The material from the prospective study consisted of cDNA or gDNA derived from T cells, B-cell-depleted T cells, or PBMCs. A freely available public database, intended as a resource for researchers studying the immune response to SARS-CoV-2, is where the repertoires were released. Nearly every sample came with metadata listing a de-identified subject ID, COVID-19 status, age in years and sex. Deeply sampled blood TCRbeta repertoires from subjects exposed to, actively infected with, or recovered from COVID-19 were included in the dataset. HLA class I and class II types, where available, came from metadata supplied by the sample provider rather than from assay-based typing.

In the prospective study, participants were about 18 to 100 years old, resided in under 30 geographic areas of the United States, and were enrolled through a virtual design. Cohort assignment in the prospective study relied on participant-reported clinical history from a screening survey and a study questionnaire. Mobile phlebotomists in the prospective study collected whole blood, serum and a nasopharyngeal or oropharyngeal swab from every participant. Prospective study participants could optionally give additional blood draws and questionnaires over a roughly 2-month period. Blood samples from the prospective study were shipped frozen or at room temperature prior to DNA extraction. TCRbeta CDR3 regions were amplified from genomic DNA using the immunoSEQ Assay, a bias-controlled multiplex PCR. Per the authors' processing: The number of nucleated cells in each sample was estimated by amplification of reference gene primers within the assay. To quantify the absolute abundance of each unique TCRbeta CDR3 rearrangement, sequence reads were collapsed and filtered. For each sample, productive Simpson clonality was calculated as the square root of Simpson's diversity index over productive rearrangements. Entries here come from immuneACCESS through TCRdb and include only in-frame sequences with V and J called. Some clones fail to appear in such tables; in the studies checked, an unresolved V gene covers under half of the shortfall, and the cause of the remainder is unknown. That table supplies the V and J calls and clone size; D and trimming were determined from the DNA. Here the sample has under 200,000 clones; around four fifths occur a single time. The ten largest clones capture 3.6% of the sample.

The paper as a whole reports these results and caveats: The amount of clinical and demographic metadata varied by source and participant and was provided uncurated.

The sequence links TRBV19 to TRBJ1-2; a confident D gene designation cannot be given. Source material: PBMCs or T cells enriched from blood (not recorded which). The receptor's source is a woman in her forties or fifties in a cohort exposed to, infected with or recovered from COVID-19 (not recorded which). The DNA sequence reads TGTGCCAGTAGGTCAACTCAGATAACTATCTATGGCTACACCTTC. It encodes CASRSTQITIYGYTF.